This entry is about one T cell receptor beta chain. Measured with immunoSEQ multiplex PCR; TCRdb has only the in-frame clones, and not every one. The sample gives approximately 300,000 clones, 85% of which show up once; about 1.9% is in the top ten. This sample was included in a study of blood T cell repertoires in COVID-19. The V end was cut by 4 bases, the J end by 5 bases, with 21 bases between. The germline gives CDR1 MDHEN, CDR2 SYDVKM. This CDR3 has 17 amino acids. Enrolled through a virtual design, the participants were between about 18 and 89 years of age and came from approximately 25 US areas.

This TCR came from a woman aged 25 to 39 who had been exposed to COVID-19. The sequenced sample was PBMCs or T cells enriched from blood (not recorded which). V usage is TRBV28 and J usage is TRBJ1-5; tentatively, D is TRBD1 (6 bases). The CDR3 loop reads CASSSWNRENFDQPQHF. The CDR3, as DNA: TGTGCCAGCAGTTCCTGGAACAGGGAAAACTTCGATCAGCCCCAGCATTTT.